One and the same sample provided the 16 T cell receptor beta chains below, sequenced in a study of cytomegalovirus exposure and HLA in healthy donors (dated 2017 in TCRdb). Libraries were built with the immunoSEQ multiplex PCR assay. In TCRdb, the immuneACCESS table is reduced to in-frame sequences with V and J assigned. These tables do not hold every clone; where another copy was compared, an unresolved V gene accounts for under half, and the others remain unexplained. Counted in this sample were under 300,000 clones; more than 75% of them appeared once. The top ten constitute roughly 1.2% of the sample. The sample taken for sequencing was PBMCs. All receptors come from a woman in her thirties in good health and CMV-seropositive.

This clone appeared a few times. The chain links TRBV19 to TRBJ1-1; maybe TRBD1 (5 bases). Trimming shortened V by 7 bases and J by 1 base, and 10 bases separated the two germline ends. The CDR3 is made up of 13 amino acids. Germline V gives CDR1 LNHDA, CDR2 SQIVND (reference sequence). In nucleotides, the CDR3 is TGTGCCAGTACTTATACAGGGAACACTGAAGCTTTCTTT. Translation gives CASTYTGNTEAFF.

DNA for the CDR3: TGTGCCAGCAGCGTAGGAGGGGGGGTGATAGCCAAAAACATTCAGTACTTC. It specifies CASSVGGGVIAKNIQYF. The chain links TRBV9 to TRBJ2-4; perhaps TRBD2 as D (7 bases). The V end lost 0 bases, the J end lost 0 bases, and 13 bases lay between the germline ends. Germline CDR1 reads SGDLS; CDR2 reads YYNGEE. CDR3 length: 17 amino acids.

The rearrangement links TRBV5-1 to TRBJ2-1, with 9 bases identical to TRBD2. After removal of 4 bases from V and 6 bases from J, the junction contained 8 bases not matched to a gene. From germline, CDR1 is SGHRS and CDR2 YFSETQ. The length of the CDR3 is 15 residues. In DNA form, the CDR3 reads TGCGCCAGCAGCCTGGGACTAGCAGACTTCAATGAGCAGTTCTTC. Its translation: CASSLGLADFNEQFF. The full variable domain, rest sourced from reference TRBV5-1 and TRBJ2-1, is KAGVTQTPRYLIKTRGQQVTLSCSPISGHRSVSWYQQTPGQGLQFLFEYFSETQRNKGNFPGRFSGRQFSNSRSEMNVSTLELGDSALYLCASSLGLADFNEQFFGPGTRLTVL.

The genes are TRBV15 and TRBJ2-7; 7 bases are a match to TRBD2. V trimming: 0 bases; J trimming: 1 base; junction bases outside the gene matches: 6. The CDR3 spans 16 residues. The germline CDR1 and CDR2 sequences are LNHNV and YYDKDF (reference sequence). The CDR3 coding sequence is TGTGCCACCAGCAGAGAGGCTAGCGGCCCATCCTACGAGCAGTACTTC. It is translated as CATSREASGPSYEQYF.

This clone has only a few counts. J is TRBJ2-1 and V is TRBV19, with 9 bases aligning to TRBD1. Germline V lookup: CDR1 LNHDA, CDR2 SQIVND (reference sequence). V dropped 5 bases and J dropped 5; count of bases not matched to a gene: 10. There are 16 residues in the CDR3. The CDR3 DNA reads as TGTGCCAGTAGTCACCGATCGGGACAGGGCAACAATGAGCAGTTCTTC. This encodes CASSHRSGQGNNEQFF.

The chain uses TRBV7-6 and TRBJ2-7, with D tentatively TRBD1 (6 bases). V lost 5 bases to trimming and J lost 2 bases, with 22 bases between them. Germline lookup yields CDR1 SGHVS and CDR2 FNYEAQ. The CDR3 totals 17 residues. CDR3 sequence: CASSPSPTGAWTYEQYF. The CDR3 nucleotides read TGTGCCAGCAGCCCATCCCCGACAGGAGCATGGACCTACGAGCAGTACTTC.

V gene TRBV4-1 combines with J gene TRBJ1-1; TRBD1 is a possible D gene (6 bases). CDR1 and CDR2 from the germline V gene are MGHRA and YSYEKL. V dropped 3 bases and J dropped 1 base, with 12 bases sitting between them. There are 15 residues in the CDR3. In nucleotides, the CDR3 is TGCGCCAGCAGCCACACAGGGAGGGCGAACACTGAAGCTTTCTTT. This gives the protein CASSHTGRANTEAFF.

V and J are TRBV5-1 and TRBJ2-7; 10 bases match TRBD2. The CDR3 sequence is 15 residues long. After removal of 0 bases from V and 4 bases from J, the junction contained 4 bases not matched to a gene. Germline V gene sequence: CDR1 SGHRS, CDR2 YFSETQ. The CDR3 sequence is CASSLAASGSYEQYF. In nucleotides, the CDR3 is TGCGCCAGCAGCTTGGCGGCTAGCGGGAGTTACGAGCAGTACTTC.

The chain is built from TRBV28 and TRBJ2-7; 8 positions agree with TRBD1. The CDR3 totals 14 residues. The V segment lost 7 bases and the J segment 6 bases; nucleotides outside the gene matches: 11. Germline CDR1 is MDHEN and CDR2 is SYDVKM. CDR3: CASIPDRDRSEQYF. The CDR3 region has the DNA TGTGCCAGCATTCCGGACAGGGATAGAAGCGAGCAGTACTTC.

The chain couples TRBV11-2 to TRBJ1-1; 8 positions match TRBD1. CDR1 SGHAT and CDR2 FQNNGV come from the germline V gene. The length of the CDR3 is 16 residues. V shed 5 bases, J shed 3 bases, and the junction held 11 bases outside the gene matches. CDR3 DNA sequence: TGTGCCAGCAGCGCGTGGGCCTCCAGGGGGCACACTGAAGCTTTCTTT. This codes for CASSAWASRGHTEAFF.

This clone has just one count. The chain has TRBV19 and TRBJ1-5, with 8 bases lining up with TRBD1. Germline V gives CDR1 LNHDA, CDR2 SQIVND (reference sequence). J was trimmed by 0 bases and V by 5 bases; bases with no gene match: 9. The length of the CDR3 is 17 residues. The chain's CDR3 is CASSLRGQVYSNQPQHF. In DNA, the CDR3 is TGTGCCAGTAGTCTTCGGGGACAGGTCTATAGCAATCAGCCCCAGCATTTT.

The V gene is TRBV27, the J gene TRBJ2-2, with unresolved D. The germline gives CDR1 MNHEY, CDR2 SMNVEV (reference sequence). Trimming stripped 3 bases from V and 6 bases from J, with 11 bases between. The CDR3 runs to 14 residues. Written as DNA, the CDR3 is TGTGCCAGCAGTTTCGGGTTGTTCGCCGGGGAGCTGTTTTTT. It codes for CASSFGLFAGELFF.

V is TRBV6-5 and J is TRBJ2-7; D is ambiguous. CDR3 size: 13 residues. V gave up 6 bases and J gave up 0 bases, with 9 bases separating them. CDR1 MNHEY and CDR2 SVGAGI come from the germline V gene. The CDR3 here is CASRLLASYEQYF. The DNA of the CDR3 is TGTGCCAGCAGGTTATTGGCCTCCTACGAGCAGTACTTC.

The J gene is TRBJ2-2, the V gene TRBV6-1; TRBD1 agrees at 9 bases. Germline V gene sequence: CDR1 MNHNS, CDR2 SASEGT. V was pared by 1 base and J by 2 bases, with 2 bases of the junction left unmatched. The CDR3 has 16 residues. This CDR3 is CASSEGTGGNTGELFF. DNA of the CDR3: TGTGCCAGCAGTGAAGGCACAGGGGGCAACACCGGGGAGCTGTTTTTT.

J is TRBJ1-2 and V is TRBV19; 7 positions agree with TRBD1. Germline loops: CDR1 LNHDA, CDR2 SQIVND (reference sequence). V lost 1 base, J lost 8 bases, and 13 bases stayed unmatched. This CDR3 has 16 amino acids. The CDR3 loop reads CASSIVQGKGSGGYTF. CDR3 bases: TGTGCCAGTAGTATAGTACAGGGGAAGGGTAGTGGCGGCTACACCTTC.

Here the CDR3 reads CASRPGLADNEQFF. CDR3 nucleotides: TGTGCCAGCAGGCCGGGACTAGCGGACAATGAGCAGTTCTTC. This rearrangement joins TRBV9 to TRBJ2-1; 11 nucleotides align to TRBD2. The germline V gene has CDR1 SGDLS and CDR2 YYNGEE. The CDR3 totals 14 residues. Trimming cost V 5 bases and J 5 bases; bases outside gene matches: 3.